The present entry profiles one T cell receptor (beta chain) with its context. The antigen is not known. This record belongs to a study of cytomegalovirus exposure and HLA in healthy donors. Amplification used 60 Vbeta primers and 13 Jbeta primers. The table came from immunoSEQ multiplex PCR; TCRdb's copy has only in-frame clones and leaves some out. The repertoire holds about 200,000 clones, with about 76% as singletons. Each donor was healthy, and each was a bone marrow donor. Germline V lookup: CDR1 SGHRS, CDR2 YFSETQ. The CDR3 consists of 14 residues. V was clipped by 4 bases and J by 4 bases; unmatched bases: 7. General study points: TCR beta sequences reportedly predicted most subjects' HLA-A and HLA-B alleles accurately. For TCR beta chains, V- and J-gene trimming was later linked to a missense DCLRE1C variant.

This TCR derives from a male donor in good health and CMV-seropositive. Sequenced sample: PBMCs. V usage is TRBV5-1 and J usage is TRBJ1-1, with TRBD1 matching 7 bases. CDR3: CASSDGTDVTEAFF. In DNA form, the CDR3 reads TGCGCCAGCAGCGACGGGACAGACGTCACTGAAGCTTTCTTT.